The entry below gives a single T cell receptor (beta chain) sequence along with its context. The antigen is undetermined. Per germline, CDR1 SGHNT and CDR2 YENEEA. The CDR3 sequence is 15 residues long. Clones were read by immunoSEQ multiplex PCR, and TCRdb kept only the in-frame ones, dropping some. The sample holds 85,000 to 100,000 clones; around 90% are singletons and the top ten take approximately 0.32%. These data belong to a study of graft-versus-host responses after intestinal transplantation. Study results and caveats: Peak GvH clone levels in circulation were associated with early post-transplant HvG declines. Graft-versus-host to host-versus-graft clonal ratios in allografts were high in patients with graft-donor T cell macrochimerism.

Specimen: unstimulated CD4+ T cells sorted from spleen or lymph node cells, collected before transplant. The receptor was derived from a human donor who was the organ donor for an intestinal transplant. The chain has TRBV11-3 and TRBJ2-5; 9 nucleotides line up with TRBD1. Near its end, the DNA agrees better with TRBJ2-7, so the J call may be wrong. In DNA, the CDR3 is TGTGCCAGCAGTGAACAGGGGGCTGGCTCCTACGAGCAGTACTTC. Amino acid sequence: CASSEQGAGSYEQYF.